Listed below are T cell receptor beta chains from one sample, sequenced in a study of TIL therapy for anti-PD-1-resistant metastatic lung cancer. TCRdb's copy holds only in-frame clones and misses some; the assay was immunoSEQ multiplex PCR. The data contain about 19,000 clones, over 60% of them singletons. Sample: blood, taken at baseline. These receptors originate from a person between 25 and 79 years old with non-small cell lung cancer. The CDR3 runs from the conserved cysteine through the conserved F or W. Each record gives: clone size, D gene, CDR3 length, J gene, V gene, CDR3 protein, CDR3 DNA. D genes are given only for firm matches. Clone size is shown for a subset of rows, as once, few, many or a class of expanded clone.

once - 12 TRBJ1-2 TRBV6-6 CASTVIGTGYTF TGTGCCAGCACTGTAATCGGAACTGGCTACACCTTC
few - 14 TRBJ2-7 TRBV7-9 CASSLSGRLYEQYF TGTGCCAGCAGCTTGTCAGGGCGCCTCTACGAGCAGTACTTC
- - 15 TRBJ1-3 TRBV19 CASSLPESSGNTIYF TGTGCCAGTAGTCTCCCGGAGAGCTCTGGAAACACCATATATTTT
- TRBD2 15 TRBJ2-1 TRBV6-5 CASSYPTSGSDEQFF TGTGCCAGCAGTTACCCGACTAGCGGGAGTGATGAGCAGTTCTTC
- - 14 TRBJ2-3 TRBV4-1 CASSQDLATDTQYF TGCGCCAGCAGCCAAGATCTAGCCACAGATACGCAGTATTTT
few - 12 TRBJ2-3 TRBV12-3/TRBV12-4 CASGTYTDTQYF TGTGCCAGTGGGACCTACACAGATACGCAGTATTTT
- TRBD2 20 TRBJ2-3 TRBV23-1 CATQSPGLAGGPSFTDTQYF TGCGCCACCCAATCACCGGGACTAGCGGGAGGGCCGTCGTTCACAGATACGCAGTATTTT
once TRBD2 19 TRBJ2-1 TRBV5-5 CASSLPGLRTLGSYNEQFF TGTGCCAGCAGTCTACCGGGACTAAGGACCCTGGGCTCCTACAATGAGCAGTTCTTC
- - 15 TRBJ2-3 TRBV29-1 CSVVGSTRSTDTQYF TGCAGCGTTGTAGGTAGTACTCGATCGACAGATACGCAGTATTTT
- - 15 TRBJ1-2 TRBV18 CASSPETTGRGGYTF TGTGCCAGCTCACCGGAAACGACGGGGAGAGGAGGCTACACCTTC
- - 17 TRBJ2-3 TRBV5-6 CASSWAVVGGSTDTQYF TGTGCCAGCAGCTGGGCCGTTGTTGGCGGTAGCACAGATACGCAGTATTTT
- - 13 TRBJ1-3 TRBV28 CASSLTGRNTIYF TGTGCCAGCAGTTTGACAGGAAGAAACACCATATATTTT
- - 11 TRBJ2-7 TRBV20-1 CSATRGAEQYF TGCAGTGCCACAAGGGGGGCCGAGCAGTACTTC
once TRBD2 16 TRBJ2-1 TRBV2 CASSGSGGSSYNEQFF TGTGCCAGCAGTGGTAGCGGGGGAAGCTCCTACAATGAGCAGTTCTTC
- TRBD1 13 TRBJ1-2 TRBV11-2 CASSAGQYYGYTF TGTGCCAGCAGCGCGGGACAGTACTATGGCTACACCTTC